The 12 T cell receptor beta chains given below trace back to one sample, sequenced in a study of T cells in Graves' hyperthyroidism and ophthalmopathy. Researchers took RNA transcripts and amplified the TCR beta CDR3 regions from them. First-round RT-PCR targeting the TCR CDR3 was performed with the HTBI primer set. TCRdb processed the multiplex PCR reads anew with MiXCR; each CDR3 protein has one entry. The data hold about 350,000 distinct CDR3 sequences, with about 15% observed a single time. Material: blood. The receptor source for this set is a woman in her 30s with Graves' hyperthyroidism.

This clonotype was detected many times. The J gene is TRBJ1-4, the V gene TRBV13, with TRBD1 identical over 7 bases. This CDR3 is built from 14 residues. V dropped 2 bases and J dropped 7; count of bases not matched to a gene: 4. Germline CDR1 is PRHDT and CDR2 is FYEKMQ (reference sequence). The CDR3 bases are TGTGCCAGCAGCTTACAGGGGGGAAGTGAAAAACTGTTTTTT. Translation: CASSLQGGSEKLFF.

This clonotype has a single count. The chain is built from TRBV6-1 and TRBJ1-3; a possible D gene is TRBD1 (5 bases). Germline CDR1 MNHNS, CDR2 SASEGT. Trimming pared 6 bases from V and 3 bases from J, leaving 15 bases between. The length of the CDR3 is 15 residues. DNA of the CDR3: TGTGCCAGCAGCCTCAACGGGGGGAGTGGAAACACCATATATTTT. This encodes CASSLNGGSGNTIYF.

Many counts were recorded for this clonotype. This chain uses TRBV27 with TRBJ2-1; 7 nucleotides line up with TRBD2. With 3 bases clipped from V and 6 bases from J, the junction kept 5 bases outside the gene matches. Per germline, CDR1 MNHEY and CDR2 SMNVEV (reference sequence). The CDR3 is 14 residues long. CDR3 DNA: TGTGCCAGCAGTTTGCCGGGACTAATCAATGAGCAGTTCTTC. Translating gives CASSLPGLINEQFF.

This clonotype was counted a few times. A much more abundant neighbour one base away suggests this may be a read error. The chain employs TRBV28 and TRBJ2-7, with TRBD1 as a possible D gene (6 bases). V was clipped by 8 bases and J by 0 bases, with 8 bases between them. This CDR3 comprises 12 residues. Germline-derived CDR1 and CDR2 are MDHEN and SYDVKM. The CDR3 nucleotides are TGTGCCAGCCGGGACAACTCCTACGAGCAGTACTTC. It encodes CASRDNSYEQYF. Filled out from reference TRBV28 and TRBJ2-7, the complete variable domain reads DVKVTQSSRYLVKRTGEKVFLECVQDMDHENMFWYRQDPGLGLRLIYFSYDVKMKEKGDIPEGYSVSREKKERFSLILESASTNQTSMYLCASRDNSYEQYFGPGTRLTVT.

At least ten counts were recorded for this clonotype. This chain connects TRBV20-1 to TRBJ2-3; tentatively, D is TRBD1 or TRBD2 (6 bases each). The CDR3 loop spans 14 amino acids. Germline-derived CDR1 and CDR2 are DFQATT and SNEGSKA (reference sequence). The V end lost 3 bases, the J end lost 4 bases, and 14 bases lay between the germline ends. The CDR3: CSARGGSISDTQYF. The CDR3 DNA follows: TGCAGTGCTAGGGGGGGCTCAATTTCAGATACGCAGTATTTT.

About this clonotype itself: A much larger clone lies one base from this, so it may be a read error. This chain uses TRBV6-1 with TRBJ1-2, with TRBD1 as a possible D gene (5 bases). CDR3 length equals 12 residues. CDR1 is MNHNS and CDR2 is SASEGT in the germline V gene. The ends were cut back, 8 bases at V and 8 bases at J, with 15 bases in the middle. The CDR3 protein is CASLGGTRGYTF. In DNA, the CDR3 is TGTGCCAGCTTGGGGGGTACCAGAGGCTACACCTTC.

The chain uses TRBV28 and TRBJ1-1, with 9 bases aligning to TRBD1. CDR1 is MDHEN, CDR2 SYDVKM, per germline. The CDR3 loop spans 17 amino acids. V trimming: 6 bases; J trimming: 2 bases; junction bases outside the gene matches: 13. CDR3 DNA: TGTGCCAGCAGCCTTAACAGGGGGCGTCGGCGAAACACTGAAGCTTTCTTT. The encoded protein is CASSLNRGRRRNTEAFF.

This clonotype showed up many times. The CDR3 spells CASSVREGVGDTQYF. In DNA, the CDR3 is TGTGCCAGCAGTGTCCGGGAGGGCGTGGGAGATACGCAGTATTTT. This chain links TRBV25-1 with TRBJ2-3, with TRBD2 matching 8 bases. J gave up 5 bases and V 4 bases, and 8 bases lay outside the gene matches. This CDR3 comprises 15 residues. Germline V gene data show CDR1 as MGHDK and CDR2 as SYGVNS.

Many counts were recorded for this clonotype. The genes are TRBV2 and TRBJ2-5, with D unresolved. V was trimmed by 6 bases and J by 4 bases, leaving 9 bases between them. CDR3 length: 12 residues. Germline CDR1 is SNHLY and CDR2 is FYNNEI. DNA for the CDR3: TGTGCCAGCAGGGTGGCGGTAGAGACCCAGTACTTC. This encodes CASRVAVETQYF.

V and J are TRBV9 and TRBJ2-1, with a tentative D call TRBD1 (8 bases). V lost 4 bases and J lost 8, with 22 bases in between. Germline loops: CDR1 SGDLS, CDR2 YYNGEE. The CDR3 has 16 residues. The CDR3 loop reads CASSPSGDRTSDEQFF. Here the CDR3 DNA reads TGTGCCAGCAGCCCAAGCGGGGACAGGACCTCAGATGAGCAGTTCTTC.

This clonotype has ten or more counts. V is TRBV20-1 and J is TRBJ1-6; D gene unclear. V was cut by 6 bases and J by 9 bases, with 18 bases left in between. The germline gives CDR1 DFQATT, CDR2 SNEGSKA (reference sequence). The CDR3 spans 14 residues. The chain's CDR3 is CSAKTWAAGSPLHF. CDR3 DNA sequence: TGCAGTGCCAAGACCTGGGCGGCGGGTTCACCCCTCCACTTT.

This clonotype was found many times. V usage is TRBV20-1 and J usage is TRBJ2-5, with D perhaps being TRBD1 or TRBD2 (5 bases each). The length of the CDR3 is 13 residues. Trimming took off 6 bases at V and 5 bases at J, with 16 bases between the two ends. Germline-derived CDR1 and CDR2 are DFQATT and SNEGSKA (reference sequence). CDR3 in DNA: TGCAGTGCCACCGGGATTGAGGGGGAGACCCAGTACTTC. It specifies CSATGIEGETQYF.